The 30 T cell receptor beta chains below were found in one sample sequenced in a study of response to subunit inactivated influenza vaccine (dated by TCRdb to between 2017 and 2018). The library relied on RT-PCR. The instrument was an Illumina HiSeq 2500. TCRdb reran the public reads through fastp at Q25 and MiXCR, keeping productive beta chains. Identical CDR3 protein sequences are pooled into one entry, listed with their most common genes and DNA. This sample gives hundreds of thousands of distinct CDR3 sequences in total; 15% to 20% of them show up just once. Of the sample, 9.5% to 13% is held by the ten largest clones. The sequencing here drew on PBMCs from blood, taken 5 days after vaccination. The receptors stem from a man between 50 and 59 years old who received an inactivated influenza vaccine. Donor details come from another sample of the same person, matched by shared clones.

This clonotype was seen a handful of times. This chain uses TRBV12-3 or TRBV12-4 with TRBJ1-4, with TRBD1 as a possible D gene (5 bases). The CDR3 runs to 15 residues. Between the trimmed V and J ends, which lost 5 bases and 7 bases, there was a span of 17 bases. For the CDR3, the DNA is TGTGCCAGCAGTGGACAACGAGGCAGGGCTGAAAAACTGTTTTTT. Its translation is CASSGQRGRAEKLFF.

This clonotype has only a few counts. The chain combines TRBV5-1 with TRBJ2-7; 9 positions agree with TRBD2. V trimming: 7 bases; J trimming: 2 bases; junction bases outside the gene matches: 1. Germline-derived CDR1 and CDR2 are SGHRS and YFSETQ. CDR3 length equals 12 residues. CDR3: CASGGRAYEQYF. CDR3 nucleotides: TGCGCCAGCGGCGGGAGGGCCTACGAGCAGTACTTC. The whole variable domain, remainder taken from reference TRBV5-1 and TRBJ2-7, is KAGVTQTPRYLIKTRGQQVTLSCSPISGHRSVSWYQQTPGQGLQFLFEYFSETQRNKGNFPGRFSGRQFSNSRSEMNVSTLELGDSALYLCASGGRAYEQYFGPGTRLTVT.

This sequence joins TRBV6-2 or TRBV6-3 and TRBJ2-7, with D maybe TRBD2 (6 bases). Trimming left V 6 bases short and J 4 bases short, with 19 bases between. CDR3 length: 15 residues. Germline CDR1 MNHEY, CDR2 SVGEGT. CDR3 loop: CASRPIGGSGYEQYF. The CDR3 DNA follows: TGTGCCAGCAGACCCATTGGGGGGTCCGGATACGAGCAGTACTTC.

This clonotype was seen more than once but under ten times. The chain couples TRBV6-5 to TRBJ2-5; no reliable D call. Germline loops: CDR1 MNHEY, CDR2 SVGAGI. The length of the CDR3 is 15 residues. Trimming pared 0 bases from V and 1 base from J, leaving 9 bases between. The CDR3 DNA is TGTGCCAGCAGTTACTCTCACGCGTTCCAAGAGACCCAGTACTTC. Translating gives CASSYSHAFQETQYF.

This clonotype was seen more than once but under ten times. The CDR3 sequence is CSVVLQTQYF. Written as DNA, the CDR3 is TGCAGCGTTGTTTTGCAGACCCAGTACTTC. The J gene is TRBJ2-5, the V gene TRBV29-1; D gene unclear. Germline CDR1 reads SQVTM; CDR2 reads ANQGSEA. The CDR3 contains 10 residues. V gave up 4 bases and J gave up 6 bases, with 6 bases separating them.

The chain has TRBV4-3 and TRBJ2-7, with D perhaps matching TRBD1 (6 bases). Trimming pared 1 base from V and 0 bases from J, leaving 10 bases between. Germline-derived CDR1 and CDR2 are LGHNA and YSLEER. The CDR3 contains 15 residues. The CDR3 nucleotides are TGCGCCAGCAGCCAAGCGGACAGTAACTCCTACGAGCAGTACTTC. Translated, it gives CASSQADSNSYEQYF.

The chain couples TRBV6-5 to TRBJ1-1; no clear D gene. Trimming removed 0 bases from V and 4 bases from J, with 15 bases in between. The CDR3 loop spans 16 amino acids. Germline-derived CDR1 and CDR2 are MNHEY and SVGAGI. CDR3 sequence: CASSYSGVPQGTEAFF. CDR3 coding DNA: TGTGCCAGCAGTTACTCAGGAGTCCCCCAAGGCACTGAAGCTTTCTTT.

Details on this clonotype: Relative to the germline gene, one junction end is altered; a read error may explain this. The J gene is TRBJ2-2, the V gene TRBV28; 7 bases are shared with TRBD2. This CDR3 has 16 amino acids. Germline loops: CDR1 MDHEN, CDR2 SYDVKM. CDR3 nucleotide sequence: TGTCCCAGCATCAAGGGGAGGGTGATTAGTCCCGGGGAGCTGTTTTTT. It encodes CPSIKGRVISPGELFF.

The V and J genes are TRBV2 and TRBJ2-3, with D unresolved. CDR3 length: 13 amino acids. Germline-derived CDR1 and CDR2 are SNHLY and FYNNEI. Trimming stripped 7 bases from V and 4 bases from J, with 12 bases between. CDR3 DNA sequence: TGTGCCAGCACGCTAACGGCGCCAGATACGCAGTATTTT. It specifies CASTLTAPDTQYF. The variable domain in full, completed from reference TRBV2 and TRBJ2-3, reads EPEVTQTPSHQVTQMGQEVILRCVPISNHLYFYWYRQILGQKVEFLVSFYNNEISEKSEIFDDQFSVERPDGSNFTLKIRSTKLEDSAMYFCASTLTAPDTQYFGPGTRLTVL.

In this sample, this clonotype turned up a few times. The chain joins TRBV20-1 to TRBJ1-4, with a tentative D call TRBD1 (6 bases). V was cut by 1 base and J by 4 bases, with 13 bases left in between. CDR3 length: 15 residues. Germline values: CDR1 DFQATT, CDR2 SNEGSKA (reference sequence). The CDR3 DNA follows: TGCAGTGCTAGAGCGGGGGCTCGCCTTAATGAAAAACTGTTTTTT. It encodes CSARAGARLNEKLFF.

The V call is TRBV12-3 or TRBV12-4, the J call TRBJ1-2; TRBD1 aligns across 7 bases. Trimming removed 3 bases from V and 2 bases from J; junction bases left unmatched: 9. CDR3 length: 16 amino acids. CDR3 nucleotide sequence: TGTGCCAGCAGTTTGCTCCGCGACAGGGAAAACTATGGCTACACCTTC. It codes for CASSLLRDRENYGYTF.

This clonotype was recorded many times. The V call is TRBV11-2, the J call TRBJ2-1, with a possible D match to TRBD2 (6 bases). This CDR3 spans 14 amino acids. From germline, CDR1 is SGHAT and CDR2 FQNNGV. Trimming shortened V by 1 base and J by 7 bases, and 11 bases separated the two germline ends. The DNA of the CDR3 is TGTGCCAGCAGCTTAGTATTCGGGGGAAATGAGCAGTTCTTC. Its translation: CASSLVFGGNEQFF.

In its sample, this clonotype was seen a few times. The chain employs TRBV20-1 and TRBJ2-7, with D perhaps TRBD1 or TRBD2 (5 bases each). V lost 0 bases and J lost 6, with 15 bases in between. This CDR3 comprises 14 residues. The germline V gene encodes CDR1 DFQATT and CDR2 SNEGSKA (reference sequence). CDR3 loop: CSARDGGSLAEQYF. CDR3 coding DNA: TGCAGTGCTAGAGATGGGGGTAGCTTAGCCGAGCAGTACTTC.

This clonotype was seen a few times. The chain uses TRBV20-1 and TRBJ2-3; TRBD1 aligns across 8 bases. This CDR3 has 13 residues. Germline trimming cut 2 bases from V and 5 bases from J; bases unmatched to any gene: 3. In germline, CDR1 is DFQATT, CDR2 SNEGSKA (reference sequence). CDR3 amino acids: CSARQGAEDTQYF. In DNA, the CDR3 is TGCAGTGCTAGACAGGGGGCGGAAGATACGCAGTATTTT.

This chain connects TRBV7-9 to TRBJ2-2; D gene unclear. V dropped 8 bases and J dropped 1 base, with 17 bases sitting between them. CDR1 and CDR2 (germline): SEHNR, FQNEAQ (reference sequence). CDR3 length: 16 residues. CDR3 DNA sequence: TGTGCCAGCCGACGAGACGGACCTCAGAACACCGGGGAGCTGTTTTTT. This encodes CASRRDGPQNTGELFF.

The gene calls are TRBV2 and TRBJ2-1, with 12 bases lining up with TRBD1. The CDR3 covers 15 residues. CDR1 is SNHLY and CDR2 is FYNNEI in the germline V gene. V was pared by 10 bases and J by 7 bases, with 11 bases of the junction left unmatched. CDR3 protein: CANQIGTGGSNEQFF. The CDR3 nucleotides read TGTGCCAACCAAATCGGGACAGGGGGCTCAAATGAGCAGTTCTTC.

V gene TRBV10-3 combines with J gene TRBJ2-2, with 8 bases aligning to TRBD1. CDR1 ENHRY and CDR2 SYGVKD come from the germline V gene. After removal of 4 bases from V and 6 bases from J, the junction contained 7 bases not matched to a gene. The CDR3 is 15 amino acids. Written as DNA, the CDR3 is TGTGCCATCAGTGCGGGCGAACAGGGGGCCGGGGAGCTGTTTTTT. Protein: CAISAGEQGAGELFF.

This clonotype came up a few times. The V call is TRBV6-1, the J call TRBJ2-3, with TRBD2 matching 15 bases. V was pared by 3 bases and J by 4 bases, with 2 bases of the junction left unmatched. The CDR3 runs 16 residues. Germline V gene data show CDR1 as MNHNS and CDR2 as SASEGT. The chain's CDR3 is CASSEGLAGGPDTQYF. The DNA of the CDR3 is TGTGCCAGCAGTGAGGGACTAGCGGGAGGTCCAGATACGCAGTATTTT.

This rearrangement joins TRBV6-2 or TRBV6-3 to TRBJ2-5; TRBD2 aligns across 7 bases. V was clipped by 2 bases and J by 3 bases; unmatched bases: 6. The CDR3 is made up of 15 amino acids. Germline loops: CDR1 MNHEY, CDR2 SVGEGT. The CDR3 region is CASSYSGTIKETQYF. The DNA of the CDR3 is TGTGCCAGCAGTTACAGCGGGACCATAAAAGAGACCCAGTACTTC.

The rearrangement links TRBV7-9 to TRBJ2-3; TRBD1 matches 8 bases. This CDR3 has 12 residues. Germline trimming cut 3 bases from V and 8 bases from J; bases unmatched to any gene: 1. CDR1 and CDR2 (germline): SEHNR, FQNEAQ (reference sequence). The CDR3 bases are TGTGCCAGCAGCTTGACAGGGGTTACGCAGTATTTT. Residues: CASSLTGVTQYF.

V gene TRBV2 combines with J gene TRBJ1-4; 7 positions agree with TRBD1. The length of the CDR3 is 15 residues. Unmatched junction bases numbered 3, after V lost 5 bases and J lost 0 bases. Germline CDR1 is SNHLY and CDR2 is FYNNEI. CDR3 bases: TGTGCCAGCAGTTTCCAGGGGGCAACTAATGAAAAACTGTTTTTT. Translating it yields CASSFQGATNEKLFF.

CDR3 sequence: CASSLEQGSSRSPLHF. The CDR3 DNA is TGCGCCAGCAGCTTGGAACAGGGGTCTTCCCGTTCACCCCTCCACTTT. The chain couples TRBV5-1 to TRBJ1-6, with TRBD1 matching over 7 bases. The germline gives CDR1 SGHRS, CDR2 YFSETQ. V lost 0 bases, J lost 9 bases, and 9 bases stayed unmatched. This CDR3 region has 16 residues.

This clonotype was seen a few times. CDR3 sequence reads: CASSQNAANNEQFF. DNA of the CDR3: TGTGCCAGCAGCCAGAACGCGGCTAACAATGAGCAGTTCTTC. The V call is TRBV14, the J call TRBJ2-1; no clear D gene. V was trimmed by 3 bases and J by 5 bases, leaving 11 bases between them. The CDR3 contains 14 residues. Germline lookup yields CDR1 SGHDN and CDR2 FVKESK. The whole variable domain, filled in from reference TRBV14 and TRBJ2-1, reads EAGVTQFPSHSVIEKGQTVTLRCDPISGHDNLYWYRRVMGKEIKFLLHFVKESKQDESGMPNNRFLAERTGGTYSTLKVQPAELEDSGVYFCASSQNAANNEQFFGPGTRLTVL.

This chain connects TRBV24-1 to TRBJ2-3; 11 bases line up with TRBD2. Looked up from germline, CDR1 is KGHDR and CDR2 is SFDVKD. J gave up 1 base and V 4 bases, and 3 bases lay outside the gene matches. The CDR3 covers 16 residues. For the CDR3, the DNA is TGTGCCACCAGTGACCCGGGACTAGCGGGCACAGATACGCAGTATTTT. This codes for CATSDPGLAGTDTQYF.

This clonotype occurred a few times. CDR3 nucleotides: TGTGCCTGGAGGCTAGCGGGGACCTACGAGCAGTACTTC. Protein product: CAWRLAGTYEQYF. This chain connects TRBV30 to TRBJ2-7; 9 bases map to TRBD2. The CDR3 length is 13 residues. V gave up 3 bases and J gave up 2 bases; unmatched junction bases: 2. Germline CDR1 reads GTSNPN; CDR2 reads SVGIG (reference sequence). Full variable domain (missing parts from reference TRBV30 and TRBJ2-7): SQTIHQWPATLVQPVGSPLSLECTVEGTSNPNLYWYRQAAGRGLQLLFYSVGIGQISSEVPQNLSASRPQDRQFILSSKKLLLSDSGFYLCAWRLAGTYEQYFGPGTRLTVT.

This clonotype was picked up a small number of times. This chain connects TRBV12-3 or TRBV12-4 to TRBJ2-2; TRBD1 matches 10 bases. Germline trimming cut 6 bases from V and 7 bases from J; bases unmatched to any gene: 5. The CDR3 covers 14 residues. CDR3 amino acids: CASSRTGGIGELFF. CDR3 nucleotides: TGTGCCAGCAGCAGGACAGGGGGTATCGGGGAGCTGTTTTTT.

This clonotype was picked up a small number of times. The chain uses TRBV7-9 and TRBJ1-5; possibly TRBD1 for D (5 bases). Trimming removed 1 base at V and 7 bases at J, with 11 bases between. This CDR3 has 14 amino acids. Germline-derived CDR1 and CDR2 are SEHNR and FQNEAQ (reference sequence). For the CDR3, the DNA is TGTGCCAGCAGCTTAGACGGGGCGAGGCAGCCCCAGCATTTT. Amino acids: CASSLDGARQPQHF.

This chain links TRBV12-3 or TRBV12-4 with TRBJ1-2; D is possibly TRBD1 (5 bases). The V end lost 3 bases, the J end lost 4 bases, and 12 bases lay between the germline ends. This CDR3 is built from 14 residues. CDR3: CASSFRGQVYGYTF. The CDR3 bases are TGTGCCAGCAGTTTCCGGGGCCAGGTCTATGGCTACACCTTC.

Only a few counts were recorded for this clonotype. The chain has TRBV6-6 and TRBJ2-5, with unresolved D. The CDR3 is 12 residues long. V was cut by 7 bases and J by 5 bases, with 11 bases left in between. The germline gives CDR1 MNHNY, CDR2 SVGAGI (reference sequence). CDR3: CASTSFGETQYF. CDR3 DNA: TGTGCCAGCACCTCCTTCGGTGAGACCCAGTACTTC.

This clonotype was seen ten or more times. The J gene is TRBJ2-1, the V gene TRBV5-1; D call uncertain. V lost 4 bases, J lost 8 bases, and 19 bases lay in between. The CDR3 runs 15 residues. The germline CDR1 and CDR2 sequences are SGHRS and YFSETQ. This CDR3 is CASSPQSTVTDEQFF. The CDR3 coding sequence is TGCGCCAGCAGCCCACAAAGCACCGTCACGGATGAGCAGTTCTTC.